The rows below give T cell receptor beta chains drawn from one sample of a study of cytomegalovirus exposure and HLA in healthy donors. The assay was immunoSEQ multiplex PCR, and TCRdb's table has in-frame clones only and misses some. The sample contains about 190,000 clones, 80% to 85% of which appear only once. Sequencing used PBMCs. Receptors originate from a boy between 10 and 17 years old in good health and CMV-seronegative. CDR3s include the opening cysteine and the closing phenylalanine or tryptophan. Fields, in order: J gene, D gene, clone size, V gene, CDR3 protein, CDR3 DNA. D genes are given only for firm matches. Where a row states a size, it is once, few, many or the class of an expanded clone; other rows omit it.

j_call: TRBJ1-4; d_call: TRBD1; clone_size: once; v_call: TRBV28; cdr3_aa: CASSKTGATNEKLFF; cdr3_nt: TGTGCCAGCAGTAAGACAGGGGCGACTAATGAAAAACTGTTTTTT
j_call: TRBJ2-2; d_call: .; clone_size: .; v_call: TRBV21-1; cdr3_aa: CASPEIRATGELFF; cdr3_nt: TGTGCCAGCCCGGAAATCAGGGCCACCGGGGAGCTGTTTTTT
j_call: TRBJ2-5; d_call: TRBD2; clone_size: .; v_call: TRBV30; cdr3_aa: CAWSVLGGGGQTQYF; cdr3_nt: TGTGCCTGGAGTGTACTGGGCGGGGGAGGACAGACCCAGTACTTC
j_call: TRBJ1-2; d_call: TRBD1; clone_size: .; v_call: TRBV7-6; cdr3_aa: CASSRQGAEGYTF; cdr3_nt: TGTGCCAGCAGCCGGCAGGGGGCAGAGGGCTACACCTTC
j_call: TRBJ1-2; d_call: .; clone_size: .; v_call: TRBV28; cdr3_aa: CASSLDRLYGYTF; cdr3_nt: TGTGCCAGCAGTTTAGACAGGCTTTATGGCTACACCTTC
j_call: TRBJ2-6; d_call: .; clone_size: .; v_call: TRBV5-4; cdr3_aa: CASSLDHTGSGANVLTF; cdr3_nt: TGTGCCAGCAGCTTGGATCACACGGGCTCTGGGGCCAACGTCCTGACTTTC
j_call: TRBJ2-7; d_call: .; clone_size: .; v_call: TRBV5-1; cdr3_aa: CASSLEAGATYEQYF; cdr3_nt: TGCGCCAGCAGCTTGGAGGCGGGGGCCACCTACGAGCAGTACTTC
j_call: TRBJ2-3; d_call: .; clone_size: .; v_call: TRBV7-3; cdr3_aa: CASSLRGGDTQYF; cdr3_nt: TGTGCCAGCAGCTTACGCGGGGGCGATACGCAGTATTTT
j_call: TRBJ1-1; d_call: .; clone_size: .; v_call: TRBV10-3; cdr3_aa: CAIRAGTSNTEAFF; cdr3_nt: TGTGCCATCAGAGCCGGGACATCGAACACTGAAGCTTTCTTT
j_call: TRBJ1-2; d_call: .; clone_size: .; v_call: TRBV9; cdr3_aa: CASSVAGSNYGYTF; cdr3_nt: TGTGCCAGCAGCGTAGCAGGCAGTAACTATGGCTACACCTTC
j_call: TRBJ1-1; d_call: .; clone_size: .; v_call: TRBV20-1; cdr3_aa: CSAVAHPEAFF; cdr3_nt: TGCAGTGCAGTGGCACACCCTGAAGCTTTCTTT
j_call: TRBJ2-1; d_call: TRBD2; clone_size: .; v_call: TRBV7-8; cdr3_aa: CASSHLAGGLLYNEQFF; cdr3_nt: TGTGCCAGCAGCCACCTAGCGGGGGGCCTTCTCTACAATGAGCAGTTCTTC
j_call: TRBJ2-7; d_call: .; clone_size: once; v_call: TRBV29-1; cdr3_aa: CSVEDQVAETYEQYF; cdr3_nt: TGCAGCGTTGAAGATCAAGTAGCGGAGACCTACGAGCAGTACTTC
j_call: TRBJ1-5; d_call: .; clone_size: .; v_call: TRBV5-8; cdr3_aa: CASSLAGINQPQHF; cdr3_nt: TGTGCCAGCAGCTTGGCAGGGATCAATCAGCCCCAGCATTTT
j_call: TRBJ2-7; d_call: .; clone_size: .; v_call: TRBV5-4; cdr3_aa: CASGPSSYEQYF; cdr3_nt: TGTGCCAGCGGGCCCTCGTCCTACGAGCAGTACTTC
j_call: TRBJ1-5; d_call: .; clone_size: .; v_call: TRBV30; cdr3_aa: CACFIGATKHF; cdr3_nt: TGTGCCTGTTTTATCGGCGCTACTAAGCATTTT
j_call: TRBJ1-4; d_call: .; clone_size: .; v_call: TRBV7-3; cdr3_aa: CASSSKGLWNEKLFF; cdr3_nt: TGTGCCAGCAGCTCGAAAGGACTTTGGAATGAAAAACTGTTTTTT
j_call: TRBJ2-1; d_call: TRBD1; clone_size: .; v_call: TRBV6-5; cdr3_aa: CASQPVGTGGREQFF; cdr3_nt: TGTGCCAGCCAGCCGGTCGGGACAGGGGGCCGTGAGCAGTTCTTC
j_call: TRBJ2-1; d_call: .; clone_size: few; v_call: TRBV5-4; cdr3_aa: CASSLDTGLLGNEQFF; cdr3_nt: TGTGCCAGCAGCTTGGACACCGGACTACTCGGCAATGAGCAGTTCTTC
j_call: TRBJ1-5; d_call: .; clone_size: .; v_call: TRBV1; cdr3_aa: CTSSPEVRDRVLYSNQPQHF; cdr3_nt: TGCACCAGCAGCCCCGAAGTCAGGGACAGGGTCCTTTATAGCAATCAGCCCCAGCATTTT
j_call: TRBJ2-7; d_call: TRBD1; clone_size: .; v_call: TRBV28; cdr3_aa: CASSSPGTGRSEQYF; cdr3_nt: TGTGCCAGCAGTTCCCCCGGGACAGGGAGGTCCGAGCAGTACTTC
j_call: TRBJ2-2; d_call: .; clone_size: .; v_call: TRBV9; cdr3_aa: CASRQGENTGELFF; cdr3_nt: TGTGCCAGCAGACAGGGCGAGAACACCGGGGAGCTGTTTTTT
j_call: TRBJ2-5; d_call: TRBD1; clone_size: .; v_call: TRBV5-1; cdr3_aa: CASSIRTGGIETQYF; cdr3_nt: TGCGCCAGCAGCATTCGGACAGGAGGTATAGAGACCCAGTACTTC
j_call: TRBJ2-7; d_call: .; clone_size: once; v_call: TRBV4-1; cdr3_aa: CASSHTRGAYEQYF; cdr3_nt: TGCGCCAGCAGCCATACCAGGGGCGCCTATGAGCAGTACTTC
j_call: TRBJ1-2; d_call: .; clone_size: .; v_call: TRBV29-1; cdr3_aa: CSVTGRLIYGYTF; cdr3_nt: TGCAGCGTAACAGGGCGCCTTATATATGGCTACACCTTC
j_call: TRBJ2-7; d_call: TRBD1; clone_size: .; v_call: TRBV19; cdr3_aa: CASSPGQGLEQYF; cdr3_nt: TGTGCCAGTAGTCCGGGACAGGGCCTCGAGCAGTACTTC
j_call: TRBJ1-2; d_call: TRBD1; clone_size: .; v_call: TRBV9; cdr3_aa: CASGTAIYGYTF; cdr3_nt: TGTGCCAGCGGGACAGCTATCTATGGCTACACCTTC
j_call: TRBJ1-2; d_call: TRBD1; clone_size: .; v_call: TRBV29-1; cdr3_aa: CSVEGGQEVYGYTF; cdr3_nt: TGCAGCGTTGAAGGGGGACAGGAGGTCTATGGCTACACCTTC
j_call: TRBJ2-7; d_call: .; clone_size: .; v_call: TRBV5-4; cdr3_aa: CASSLKRRAYEQYF; cdr3_nt: TGTGCCAGCAGTTTAAAACGGAGGGCTTACGAGCAGTACTTC
j_call: TRBJ2-3; d_call: .; clone_size: .; v_call: TRBV7-8; cdr3_aa: CASSGGTGVDTQYF; cdr3_nt: TGTGCCAGCAGCGGGGGGACTGGTGTAGATACGCAGTATTTT
j_call: TRBJ2-3; d_call: TRBD1; clone_size: once; v_call: TRBV30; cdr3_aa: CAWKDGGQGSTDTQYF; cdr3_nt: TGTGCCTGGAAGGATGGGGGACAGGGGAGCACAGATACGCAGTATTTT
j_call: TRBJ1-1; d_call: TRBD1; clone_size: .; v_call: TRBV2; cdr3_aa: CASGLRRQGLNTEAFF; cdr3_nt: TGTGCCAGCGGGTTACGTCGACAGGGACTGAACACTGAAGCTTTCTTT
j_call: TRBJ2-1; d_call: TRBD2; clone_size: .; v_call: TRBV5-1; cdr3_aa: CASSLSSSGRSYNEQFF; cdr3_nt: TGCGCCAGCAGCTTGTCGTCTAGCGGGAGATCCTACAATGAGCAGTTCTTC
j_call: TRBJ2-1; d_call: TRBD2; clone_size: once; v_call: TRBV7-7; cdr3_aa: CASSLSQTSGRPIDNEQFF; cdr3_nt: TGTGCTAGCAGCTTATCCCAGACTAGCGGGAGACCGATCGACAATGAGCAGTTCTTC
j_call: TRBJ1-1; d_call: TRBD1; clone_size: .; v_call: TRBV30; cdr3_aa: CACRTGWTEAFF; cdr3_nt: TGTGCCTGCAGGACAGGGTGGACTGAAGCTTTCTTT
j_call: TRBJ1-2; d_call: .; clone_size: few; v_call: TRBV7-9; cdr3_aa: CASSLGSGHGYTF; cdr3_nt: TGTGCCAGCAGCTTAGGGTCAGGGCATGGCTACACCTTC
j_call: TRBJ2-2; d_call: .; clone_size: .; v_call: TRBV5-4; cdr3_aa: CASSPQPSGNTGELFF; cdr3_nt: TGTGCCAGCAGCCCTCAACCGAGCGGGAACACCGGGGAGCTGTTTTTT
j_call: TRBJ1-6; d_call: .; clone_size: .; v_call: TRBV5-6; cdr3_aa: CASSLPGSYNSPLHF; cdr3_nt: TGTGCCAGCAGCTTGCCAGGGTCCTATAATTCACCCCTCCACTTT
j_call: TRBJ1-1; d_call: TRBD1; clone_size: few; v_call: TRBV6-1; cdr3_aa: CASSDYRDRPEAFF; cdr3_nt: TGTGCCAGCAGTGATTACCGGGACAGGCCTGAAGCTTTCTTT
j_call: TRBJ1-4; d_call: TRBD1; clone_size: .; v_call: TRBV4-3; cdr3_aa: CASRIAPGGINEKLFF; cdr3_nt: TGCGCCAGCAGGATTGCTCCAGGGGGGATTAATGAAAAACTGTTTTTT
j_call: TRBJ2-7; d_call: .; clone_size: .; v_call: TRBV4-1; cdr3_aa: CASSQGTGRVGWQYF; cdr3_nt: TGCGCCAGCAGCCAAGGGACAGGGAGGGTTGGTTGGCAGTACTTC
j_call: TRBJ1-1; d_call: TRBD1; clone_size: .; v_call: TRBV5-6; cdr3_aa: CASSTPGQGNRDAFF; cdr3_nt: TGTGCCAGCAGCACACCGGGACAGGGGAACAGGGACGCTTTCTTT